Following are 25 T cell receptor beta chains from one sample sequenced in a study of molecular identifiers for immune sequencing clone quantification. TCRdb re-analysed the PCR reads in MiXCR, keeping a single row per CDR3 protein. Of approximately 320,000 distinct CDR3 sequences listed, about 23% are singletons. The sample taken for sequencing was naive CD8+ T cells from blood, with Jurkat cell RNA spiked in. Stated subset: FACS-sorted CD8+CD4-CCR7+CD45RA+ naive T cells. The receptors originated from a human donor in good health. Some libraries in this study had Jurkat cell RNA spiked in.

In its sample, this clonotype was seen a few times. The V gene is TRBV9, the J gene TRBJ2-3; 7 bases agree with TRBD2. The CDR3 length is 16 residues. V trimming: 0 bases; J trimming: 6 bases; junction bases outside the gene matches: 10. CDR1 and CDR2 (germline): SGDLS, YYNGEE. The chain's CDR3 is CASSVDSGSGLDTQYF. The CDR3 DNA reads TGTGCCAGCAGCGTAGACTCTGGTAGCGGGCTGGATACGCAGTATTTT.

This chain connects TRBV15 to TRBJ1-1, with unresolved D. Trimming removed 5 bases from V and 6 bases from J, with 13 bases in between. Germline V CDR1 and CDR2: LNHNV, YYDKDF (reference sequence). This CDR3 has 13 residues. The CDR3 protein is CATSGGSTAEAFF. The CDR3 DNA follows: TGTGCCACCAGCGGCGGTAGTACTGCTGAAGCTTTCTTT.

In this sample, this clonotype turned up a few times. The chain carries TRBV7-9 and TRBJ2-1; a possible D gene is TRBD2 (6 bases). CDR1 is SEHNR, CDR2 FQNEAQ, per germline (reference sequence). Between the trimmed V and J ends, which lost 1 base and 9 bases, there was a span of 16 bases. This CDR3 is 15 amino acids long. CDR3 sequence (DNA): TGTGCCAGCAGCTTAGTGGCGGGACCCTTGGCTGAGCAGTTCTTC. It is translated as CASSLVAGPLAEQFF.

This clonotype was seen only a few times. This chain connects TRBV25-1 to TRBJ2-2, with 8 bases aligning to TRBD1. This CDR3 is 16 amino acids long. The ends lost 3 bases at V and 2 bases at J; junction bases unmatched: 5. CDR1 is MGHDK and CDR2 is SYGVNS in the germline V gene. CDR3 DNA sequence: TGTGCCAGCAGTGACCCAGGGGGCACCAACACCGGGGAGCTGTTTTTT. It codes for CASSDPGGTNTGELFF.

This chain links TRBV7-9 with TRBJ2-7; TRBD2 aligns across 9 bases. The CDR3 is 16 residues long. The V and J ends lost 4 bases and 1 base, in that order; junction bases with no gene match: 8. Per germline, CDR1 SEHNR and CDR2 FQNEAQ (reference sequence). CDR3 protein: CASSSSGTSFSYEQYF. As DNA, the CDR3 is TGTGCCAGCAGCTCATCGGGGACTAGCTTTTCCTACGAGCAGTACTTC. The full variable domain, with the rest looked up from reference TRBV7-9 and TRBJ2-7, is DTGVSQNPRHKITKRGQNVTFRCDPISEHNRLYWYRQTLGQGPEFLTYFQNEAQLEKSRLLSDRFSAERPKGSFSTLEIQRTEQGDSAMYLCASSSSGTSFSYEQYFGPGTRLTVT.

This clonotype was found many times. The J gene is TRBJ1-1, the V gene TRBV28; D perhaps matches TRBD1 (5 bases). Germline assignment: CDR1 MDHEN and CDR2 SYDVKM. V gave up 7 bases and J gave up 4 bases, with 16 bases separating them. The CDR3 length is 14 residues. The CDR3: CASTLRGARTEAFF. Here the CDR3 DNA reads TGTGCCAGCACCCTTCGTGGGGCGCGCACTGAAGCTTTCTTT.

On this clonotype itself: Being one base from a much bigger clone, this may be a read error. The chain links TRBV6-5 to TRBJ2-3, with a possible D match to TRBD2 (5 bases). Trimming took off 2 bases at V and 3 bases at J, with 12 bases between the two ends. CDR3 size: 15 residues. Per the germline V gene, CDR1 is MNHEY and CDR2 is SVGAGI. The CDR3 DNA sequence: TGTGCCAGCAGTTACATGTCCGGGGTGACAGATACGCAGTATTTT. Amino acids: CASSYMSGVTDTQYF.

In this sample, this clonotype turned up many times. DNA of the CDR3: TGTGCCAGCAGTGAATACTACGAGCAGTACTTC. Its translation is CASSEYYEQYF. This chain joins TRBV25-1 and TRBJ2-7, with unresolved D. Germline assignment: CDR1 MGHDK and CDR2 SYGVNS. The CDR3 has 11 amino acids. The ends were cut back, 0 bases at V and 3 bases at J, with 0 bases in the middle.

CDR3 bases: TGCAGCGTTGAAGAGGCAGGACTAGGGTCCGGGGAGCTGTTTTTT. Translation gives CSVEEAGLGSGELFF. This sequence joins TRBV29-1 and TRBJ2-2; TRBD2 matches 7 bases. CDR1 is SQVTM, CDR2 ANQGSEA, per germline. The CDR3 has 15 residues. Trimming at V came to 0 bases and at J to 6 bases, leaving 7 bases not matched to a gene.

This clonotype was counted between two and nine times. The CDR3 DNA sequence: TGCGCCAGCAGCGCGACAGACGAGCAGTACTTC. Protein: CASSATDEQYF. This chain links TRBV5-1 with TRBJ2-7, with a tentative D call TRBD1 (5 bases). The CDR3 runs to 11 residues. Germline CDR1 SGHRS, CDR2 YFSETQ. V lost 4 bases and J lost 5, with 7 bases in between.

The chain uses TRBV27 and TRBJ2-3, with 9 bases lining up with TRBD2. The junction had 6 bases not matched to a gene; V was cut back by 3 bases and J by 5 bases. The CDR3 length is 15 residues. Germline V gene data show CDR1 as MNHEY and CDR2 as SMNVEV (reference sequence). CDR3 bases: TGTGCCAGCAGTTTCTCAGCGGGAGGATTAGATACGCAGTATTTT. This encodes CASSFSAGGLDTQYF.

The chain employs TRBV2 and TRBJ2-7; TRBD2 aligns across 8 bases. Germline trimming cut 5 bases from V and 9 bases from J; bases unmatched to any gene: 6. This CDR3 is built from 12 residues. From germline, CDR1 is SNHLY and CDR2 FYNNEI. The CDR3 spells CASSTGREGQYF. The CDR3 DNA sequence: TGTGCCAGCAGTACCGGACGGGAGGGGCAGTACTTC.

This clonotype was detected many times. The chain recombines TRBV5-1 with TRBJ2-7; D is tentatively TRBD1 or TRBD2 (5 bases each). The CDR3 runs 14 residues. V was trimmed by 2 bases and J by 3 bases, leaving 12 bases between them. Germline values: CDR1 SGHRS, CDR2 YFSETQ. The CDR3 is CASSFGGLGYEQYF. Written as DNA, the CDR3 is TGCGCCAGCAGCTTTGGGGGTCTAGGCTACGAGCAGTACTTC.

This clonotype was counted only a few times. This rearrangement joins TRBV19 to TRBJ2-7, with D perhaps matching TRBD1 or TRBD2 (6 bases each). Germline V gives CDR1 LNHDA, CDR2 SQIVND (reference sequence). This CDR3 contains 13 residues. V shed 10 bases and J shed 5 bases, with 18 bases lying between them. CDR3 protein: CATSTVEGDEQYF. The DNA for the CDR3 is TGTGCCACTTCGACCGTGGAGGGGGACGAGCAGTACTTC.

This clonotype has at least ten counts. This chain uses TRBV12-3 or TRBV12-4 with TRBJ2-1; 10 bases agree with TRBD1. The CDR3 loop spans 14 amino acids. J gave up 5 bases and V 4 bases, and 2 bases lay outside the gene matches. CDR3 region: CASSWGQGNNEQFF. CDR3 nucleotide sequence: TGTGCCAGCAGTTGGGGACAGGGGAACAATGAGCAGTTCTTC.

This clonotype was recorded at least ten times. This rearrangement joins TRBV29-1 to TRBJ1-1; 7 positions agree with TRBD1. The germline CDR1 and CDR2 sequences are SQVTM and ANQGSEA. This CDR3 is built from 12 residues. V lost 6 bases, J lost 7 bases, and 8 bases stayed unmatched. This chain's CDR3 is CSVTGTAIEAFF. The CDR3 DNA is TGCAGCGTGACAGGGACGGCGATTGAAGCTTTCTTT.

This clonotype was detected once. This may stem from a read error, because a much larger clone lies one nucleotide away. The chain recombines TRBV12-3 or TRBV12-4 with TRBJ2-1; D is unclear. The CDR3 sequence is 14 residues long. The CDR3 region is CASRDDSSYNGQFF. The CDR3 DNA reads as TGTGCCAGCAGAGATGACTCCTCCTACAATGGGCAGTTCTTC.

The sample holds a few counts of this clonotype. This chain's CDR3 is CASSGSSQLNYGYTF. DNA for the CDR3: TGTGCCAGCAGTGGAAGCAGTCAGCTTAACTATGGCTACACCTTC. This sequence joins TRBV28 and TRBJ1-2; unclear D gene. Germline V gene sequence: CDR1 MDHEN, CDR2 SYDVKM. The CDR3 is 15 amino acids. Trimming shortened V by 5 bases and J by 1 base, and 14 bases separated the two germline ends.

To note about this clonotype: A much larger clone sits a single nucleotide away, making a read error possible. This chain links TRBV12-3 or TRBV12-4 with TRBJ2-3, with D possibly matching TRBD2 (5 bases). The CDR3 is made up of 15 amino acids. V lost 6 bases and J lost 8, with 21 bases in between. CDR3 region: CASSHELLEFGTQYF. CDR3 in DNA: TGTGCCAGCAGCCACGAACTACTAGAGTTTGGTACGCAGTATTTT.

This clonotype was seen ten or more times. This chain uses TRBV5-1 with TRBJ2-7; either TRBD1 or TRBD2 may fit D (6 bases each). CDR3 length: 15 amino acids. Trimming took off 0 bases at V and 3 bases at J, with 13 bases between the two ends. Germline assignment: CDR1 SGHRS and CDR2 YFSETQ. The CDR3 loop is CASSLDEGGGYEQYF. In DNA, the CDR3 is TGCGCCAGCAGCTTGGACGAGGGGGGAGGCTACGAGCAGTACTTC.

This sequence joins TRBV7-2 and TRBJ2-3, with TRBD2 matching over 14 bases. CDR3 length: 17 amino acids. V lost 1 base and J lost 2; bases outside the gene matches: 2. Germline V gene data show CDR1 as SGHTA and CDR2 as FQGNSA. CDR3 bases: TGTGCCAGCAGCTTAGGACTAGCGGGGGGGGCCACAGATACGCAGTATTTT. It is translated as CASSLGLAGGATDTQYF.

The rearrangement links TRBV4-1 to TRBJ2-5; 7 positions match TRBD2. The germline gives CDR1 MGHRA, CDR2 YSYEKL. The CDR3 totals 14 residues. The trim removed 8 bases at V and 4 bases at J, leaving 10 bases unmatched. CDR3 sequence: CASSVIAGPETQYF. Written as DNA, the CDR3 is TGCGCCAGCTCAGTGATAGCGGGCCCAGAGACCCAGTACTTC.

CDR3 amino acids: CASSLGSGEAFF. In DNA, the CDR3 is TGTGCCAGTAGCTTGGGGAGTGGTGAAGCTTTCTTT. The chain couples TRBV19 to TRBJ1-1; no definite D call. Germline V gives CDR1 LNHDA, CDR2 SQIVND (reference sequence). The CDR3 sequence is 12 residues long. V was cut by 6 bases and J by 7 bases, with 12 bases left in between. The full variable domain, with the rest looked up from reference TRBV19 and TRBJ1-1, is DGGITQSPKYLFRKEGQNVTLSCEQNLNHDAMYWYRQDPGQGLRLIYYSQIVNDFQKGDIAEGYSVSREKKESFPLTVTSAQKNPTAFYLCASSLGSGEAFFGQGTRLTVV.

In this sample, this clonotype turned up many times. The chain couples TRBV29-1 to TRBJ1-1; no firm D call. There are 14 residues in the CDR3. Looked up from germline, CDR1 is SQVTM and CDR2 is ANQGSEA. Trimming cost V 7 bases and J 3 bases, with 18 bases left between them. The CDR3 nucleotides are TGCAGCGCTCCCGACGTGGTTTGGCACACTGAAGCTTTCTTT. It encodes CSAPDVVWHTEAFF.

The chain employs TRBV29-1 and TRBJ2-7; D possibly corresponds to TRBD1 (6 bases). This CDR3 comprises 12 residues. V was clipped by 4 bases and J by 4 bases, with 11 bases between them. Germline CDR1 reads SQVTM; CDR2 reads ANQGSEA. This CDR3 reads CSVGRGRYEQYF. CDR3 DNA sequence: TGCAGCGTTGGCAGGGGTAGGTACGAGCAGTACTTC.